The rows below give T cell receptor beta chains drawn from one sample of a study of T cell responses to AZD1222 COVID-19 vaccine. Profiling relied on immunoSEQ multiplex PCR, and the TCRdb table lists in-frame clones only, not all of them. Among around 190,000 clones listed, approximately 92% were seen once. The sample consisted of peripheral blood, taken on day 0 of AZD1222 vaccination. The receptors derive from an adult in good health. The CDR3 runs from the conserved cysteine through the conserved F or W. The D gene is left open where the match is weak. Size is stated for part of the rows, as once, few or many counts, or as a class when the clone is expanded.

CDR3,DNA,V,size,J,D
CASTIAGGYNEQFF,TGTGCCAGTACTATAGCGGGGGGGTACAATGAGCAGTTCTTC,TRBV19,-,TRBJ2-1,TRBD2
CASSLGLGTYNEQFF,TGCGCCAGCAGCCTTGGACTAGGGACCTACAATGAGCAGTTCTTC,TRBV4-1,-,TRBJ2-1,TRBD2
CASSLRPDSNYGYTF,TGTGCCAGCAGCTTGCGGCCGGATTCTAACTATGGCTACACCTTC,TRBV5-4,-,TRBJ1-2,-
CASRGGAWETQYF,TGTGCCAGCAGAGGGGGGGCGTGGGAGACCCAGTACTTC,TRBV6-5,-,TRBJ2-5,-
CAISPNRGQPQHF,TGTGCCATCAGTCCCAACAGGGGTCAGCCCCAGCATTTT,TRBV10-3,-,TRBJ1-5,TRBD1
CASSGQPSSSYNSPLHF,TGTGCCAGCAGTGGACAGCCTTCGAGCTCCTATAATTCACCCCTCCACTTT,TRBV6-1,-,TRBJ1-6,-
CASSERPGGPEAFF,TGTGCCAGCAGTGAACGCCCTGGGGGCCCAGAAGCTTTCTTT,TRBV6-1,-,TRBJ1-1,-
CASSIDRKPYNSPLHF,TGTGCCAGTAGTATAGACCGAAAACCCTATAATTCACCCCTCCACTTT,TRBV19,-,TRBJ1-6,-
CASSERDITDTQYF,TGTGCCAGCAGCGAAAGAGACATCACAGATACGCAGTATTTT,TRBV7-9,-,TRBJ2-3,-
CASSLVPNTGNTIYF,TGTGCCAGCAGTTTGGTTCCGAACACCGGAAACACCATATATTTT,TRBV28,-,TRBJ1-3,-
CASRTTGGHSNQPQHF,TGTGCCAGTAGAACCACCGGGGGCCACAGCAATCAGCCCCAGCATTTT,TRBV19,once,TRBJ1-5,-
CASSPPGQLNSPLHF,TGTGCCAGCAGCCCCCCGGGGCAGCTGAATTCACCCCTCCACTTT,TRBV28,-,TRBJ1-6,-
CASRDRQRNSPLHF,TGTGCCAGCAGAGATCGACAGCGGAATTCACCCCTCCACTTT,TRBV2,-,TRBJ1-6,-
CASSVGQTLAEQYF,TGTGCCAGCAGCGTGGGACAGACCCTCGCCGAGCAGTACTTC,TRBV9,-,TRBJ2-7,TRBD1
CASSQGVSGRVNEQFF,TGTGCCAGCAGCCAAGGGGTTAGCGGGAGAGTCAATGAGCAGTTCTTC,TRBV3-1/TRBV3-2,-,TRBJ2-1,TRBD2
CASSPSSGASTDTQYF,TGTGCCAGCTCCCCCTCTAGCGGAGCTAGCACAGATACGCAGTATTTT,TRBV18,-,TRBJ2-3,TRBD2